This T cell receptor beta chain was captured in a study of patients and donors after allogeneic stem cell transplantation. Trimming left V 0 bases short and J 2 bases short, with 11 bases between. From germline, CDR1 is SGHTA and CDR2 FQGNSA. The CDR3 is 16 residues long. TCRdb redid the calling of the RT-PCR reads with MiXCR, one entry per CDR3 protein. The sample holds over 150,000 distinct CDR3 sequences, over 25% seen once. The sequence was obtained from a human donor who was either an allogeneic HSCT recipient or a stem cell or donor lymphocyte infusion donor (not recorded which). It is not recorded whose cells these are; they may come from a transplant donor. The chain has TRBV7-2 and TRBJ1-3; D ambiguous. Specimen: blood, either unsorted or a sorted T cell fraction (not recorded which). This CDR3 reads CASSLAPPGAGNTIYF. CDR3 coding DNA: TGTGCCAGCAGCTTAGCGCCCCCTGGGGCTGGAAACACCATATATTTT.